The next 10 T cell receptor beta chains were all read from a single sample in a study of immune evolution from preneoplasia to lung adenocarcinoma. The assay was immunoSEQ multiplex PCR, and TCRdb's table has in-frame clones only and misses some. The sample has roughly 6,300 clones; over 60% are singletons. Material: FFPE minimally invasive lung adenocarcinoma tissue. Receptor source: a person between 55 and 80 years old with lung adenocarcinoma.

This chain joins TRBV5-1 and TRBJ2-5, with a weak D call TRBD2 (5 bases). The CDR3 loop spans 14 amino acids. The V gene's germline CDR1 is SGHRS and CDR2 YFSETQ. Trimming cost V 0 bases and J 1 base, with 7 bases left between them. CDR3 in DNA: TGCGCCAGCAGCTTGGCAGCGGCCCAAGAGACCCAGTACTTC. This gives the protein CASSLAAAQETQYF.

The V gene is TRBV7-3, the J gene TRBJ2-2; 10 nucleotides match TRBD2. Germline V gene data show CDR1 as SGHTA and CDR2 as FQGTGA. Unmatched junction bases numbered 6, after V lost 1 base and J lost 1 base. The CDR3 extends over 18 amino acids. CDR3 nucleotide sequence: TGTGCCAGCAGCTTAAGATCAGCGGGAGGGATGAACACCGGGGAGCTGTTTTTT. Protein product: CASSLRSAGGMNTGELFF.

The chain is built from TRBV9 and TRBJ2-1; 7 bases agree with TRBD2. This CDR3 has 16 amino acids. The V gene's germline CDR1 is SGDLS and CDR2 YYNGEE. Unmatched junction bases numbered 11, after V lost 0 bases and J lost 8 bases. The CDR3 sequence is CASSVDEGGPFDEQFF. The CDR3 nucleotides read TGTGCCAGCAGCGTAGATGAGGGAGGGCCGTTTGATGAGCAGTTCTTC.

This clone showed up just a few times. The genes are TRBV5-1 and TRBJ2-5; D is possibly TRBD1 (5 bases). This CDR3 has 14 residues. The germline V and J ends were trimmed by 5 bases and 2 bases, with 13 bases remaining between them. Looked up from germline, CDR1 is SGHRS and CDR2 is YFSETQ. CDR3 bases: TGCGCCAGCAGGCGCGACAGCAATCAAGAGACCCAGTACTTC. Translating it yields CASRRDSNQETQYF.

This clone was seen more than once but under ten times. V gene TRBV9 combines with J gene TRBJ2-1; D is unclear. The V end was cut by 4 bases, the J end by 2 bases, with 13 bases between. The length of the CDR3 is 15 residues. Per germline, CDR1 SGDLS and CDR2 YYNGEE. CDR3 nucleotide sequence: TGTGCCAGCAGCCCCCGAGACTCTGCCTACAATGAGCAGTTCTTC. This gives the protein CASSPRDSAYNEQFF.

The genes are TRBV5-4 and TRBJ2-2, with D tentatively TRBD1 (6 bases). CDR3 length equals 14 residues. The germline CDR1 and CDR2 sequences are SGHNT and YYREEE (reference sequence). Deletions cut 2 bases from V and 7 bases from J, with 12 bases between. The CDR3 nucleotides are TGTGCCAGCAGCTTCGCACAGGGTTTCGGGGAGCTGTTTTTT. Translating gives CASSFAQGFGELFF.

A note on this clone: This CDR3 is also generated by other DNA sequences in the sample. The J gene is TRBJ1-1, the V gene TRBV6-1; 8 bases are a match to TRBD1. The V gene's germline CDR1 is MNHNS and CDR2 SASEGT. The CDR3 is 14 amino acids. The trim removed 5 bases at V and 1 base at J, leaving 3 bases unmatched. The CDR3 loop is CASSRDRQNTEAFF. The CDR3 DNA sequence: TGTGCCAGCAGTCGGGACAGGCAGAACACTGAAGCTTTCTTT.

The J gene is TRBJ2-1, the V gene TRBV4-1; D is perhaps TRBD2 (6 bases). The V end was cut by 2 bases, the J end by 4 bases, with 24 bases between. The CDR3 totals 19 residues. Germline V gives CDR1 MGHRA, CDR2 YSYEKL. The CDR3 DNA reads as TGCGCCAGCAGCCAAAAAAAGAGGGTCGGGGTAGCGGTATACAATGAGCAGTTCTTC. It codes for CASSQKKRVGVAVYNEQFF.

V usage is TRBV27 and J usage is TRBJ2-7; 11 nucleotides line up with TRBD2. V shed 6 bases, J shed 3 bases, and the junction held 7 bases outside the gene matches. Germline CDR1 reads MNHEY; CDR2 reads SMNVEV (reference sequence). The CDR3 loop spans 15 amino acids. The CDR3, as DNA: TGTGCCAGCAGCCCCATAGCGGGAGGGCACTACGAGCAGTACTTC. It is translated as CASSPIAGGHYEQYF.

This clone came up once. The V gene is TRBV6-1, the J gene TRBJ1-5; maybe TRBD1 (6 bases). The CDR3 loop spans 16 amino acids. Germline V gene sequence: CDR1 MNHNS, CDR2 SASEGT. The V end was cut by 0 bases, the J end by 4 bases, with 13 bases between. The CDR3 sequence is CASSEAPGGPNQPQHF. The DNA of the CDR3 is TGTGCCAGCAGTGAAGCGCCGGGGGGCCCGAATCAGCCCCAGCATTTT.